The 16 T cell receptor beta chains given below trace back to one sample, sequenced in a study of vaccination and CD4 T cells after COVID-19. The Oncomine TCR Beta short-read assay was applied to DNA of cultured CD4+ T cells. MiXCR was run by TCRdb on the PCR reads, yielding one entry per CDR3 protein. This sample has roughly 12,000 distinct CDR3 sequences, with roughly 29% found just once. The antigens of these receptors remain unknown. Treatment noted: roughly 10-day PBMC culture with coronavirus spike peptide pools or control peptides (ViraFEST assay). This sample comprised CD4+ T cells from blood, cultured in vitro, obtained after SARS-CoV-2 vaccination. These receptors originate from a human donor who had recovered from COVID-19.

This chain uses TRBV6-1 with TRBJ2-7, with TRBD1 matching 7 bases. Trimming took 9 bases from V and 3 from J; bases not matched to a gene: 11. In germline, CDR1 is MNHNS, CDR2 SASEGT. This CDR3 is 14 amino acids long. The CDR3 DNA reads as TGTGCCAGGCCGGCGAGGGGGCGATTCTACGAGCAGTACTTC. Protein sequence: CARPARGRFYEQYF.

V usage is TRBV20-1 and J usage is TRBJ1-1; D not certain. CDR3 length: 13 residues. Trimming removed 6 bases at V and 1 base at J, with 12 bases between. CDR1 DFQATT and CDR2 SNEGSKA come from the germline V gene (reference sequence). CDR3 nucleotide sequence: TGCAGTGCCACGAACGTGGGGAACACTGAAGCTTTCTTT. This encodes CSATNVGNTEAFF.

This clonotype was picked up a small number of times. The V gene is TRBV6-5, the J gene TRBJ1-3, with unresolved D. Trimming shortened V by 4 bases and J by 4 bases, and 8 bases separated the two germline ends. Germline CDR1 MNHEY, CDR2 SVGAGI. CDR3 size: 13 residues. As DNA, the CDR3 is TGTGCCAGCAGTTCCCAGGCCGGAAACACCATATATTTT. Protein sequence: CASSSQAGNTIYF.

In this sample, this clonotype turned up a few times. This chain connects TRBV20-1 to TRBJ2-3, with D possibly matching TRBD2 (6 bases). Germline V gene sequence: CDR1 DFQATT, CDR2 SNEGSKA (reference sequence). CDR3 size: 16 residues. The germline V and J ends were trimmed by 7 bases and 0 bases, with 20 bases remaining between them. This chain's CDR3 is CSGPGRRGRSTDTQYF. CDR3 in DNA: TGCAGTGGTCCGGGCAGGCGGGGTCGGAGCACAGATACGCAGTATTTT.

This clonotype was seen a handful of times. The chain carries TRBV11-2 and TRBJ2-7, with TRBD1 matching over 8 bases. The V gene's germline CDR1 is SGHAT and CDR2 FQNNGV. Unmatched junction bases numbered 11, after V lost 6 bases and J lost 7 bases. CDR3 length equals 14 residues. The CDR3 DNA is TGTGCCAGCAGACCAATCAGGGGGCGCGGTGAGCAGTACTTC. It encodes CASRPIRGRGEQYF.

The rearrangement links TRBV28 to TRBJ2-3; no definite D call. The length of the CDR3 is 15 residues. V was clipped by 3 bases and J by 5 bases, with 15 bases between them. Germline V gives CDR1 MDHEN, CDR2 SYDVKM. For the CDR3, the DNA is TGTGCCAGCAGTTTCCATTTAGAATCCGAAGATACGCAGTATTTT. Translating gives CASSFHLESEDTQYF.

The V gene is TRBV29-1, the J gene TRBJ2-5; 8 bases are shared with TRBD2. Trimming took 4 bases from V and 6 from J; bases not matched to a gene: 10. CDR3 size: 14 residues. CDR1 SQVTM and CDR2 ANQGSEA come from the germline V gene. The CDR3 here is CSVANQRELKTQYF. CDR3 sequence (DNA): TGCAGCGTTGCTAATCAGCGGGAGTTGAAGACCCAGTACTTC. Combining the CDR3 with reference TRBV29-1 and TRBJ2-5 gives the whole variable domain SAVISQKPSRDICQRGTSLTIQCQVDSQVTMMFWYRQQPGQSLTLIATANQGSEATYESGFVIDKFPISRPNLTFSTLTVSNMSPEDSSIYLCSVANQRELKTQYFGPGTRLLVL.

In its sample, this clonotype was seen a few times. The V call is TRBV20-1, the J call TRBJ2-2; TRBD2 might be the D (6 bases). V lost 2 bases, J lost 5 bases, and 12 bases lay in between. Germline CDR1 and CDR2: DFQATT and SNEGSKA (reference sequence). The CDR3 sequence is 14 residues long. The CDR3 coding sequence is TGCAGTGCTAGAAGGCGGGACCGTACCGGGGAGCTGTTTTTT. Amino acid sequence: CSARRRDRTGELFF.

J is TRBJ1-1 and V is TRBV12-3 or TRBV12-4; TRBD1 matches at 12 bases. The CDR3 consists of 17 residues. The V gene end was trimmed by 5 bases and the J gene end by 6 bases; junction bases not matched to a gene: 13. The CDR3: CASSAPRDRGRGPEAFF. CDR3 DNA: TGTGCCAGCAGTGCACCGCGGGACAGGGGGCGAGGACCTGAAGCTTTCTTT.

This sequence joins TRBV5-1 and TRBJ2-7; TRBD2 might be the D (5 bases). From germline, CDR1 is SGHRS and CDR2 YFSETQ. Trimming removed 4 bases from V and 6 bases from J, with 11 bases in between. The CDR3 runs to 12 residues. The DNA of the CDR3 is TGCGCCAGCAGCCAAGACTACTTCGAGCAGTACTTC. Amino acids: CASSQDYFEQYF.

Written as DNA, the CDR3 is TGTGCCAGCAGTTACCAGGGGGTGAGCTCCTATAATTCACCCCTCCACTTT. Protein product: CASSYQGVSSYNSPLHF. The chain carries TRBV6-5 and TRBJ1-6; 7 nucleotides align to TRBD1. The CDR3 is 17 residues long. From germline, CDR1 is MNHEY and CDR2 SVGAGI. Trimming at V came to 2 bases and at J to 0 bases, leaving 4 bases not matched to a gene.

CDR3 coding DNA: TGTGCCAGCAGCCCGGACCAAATTACCTACGAGCAGTACTTC. It yields the protein CASSPDQITYEQYF. The V call is TRBV7-9, the J call TRBJ2-7; D remains ambiguous. This CDR3 is 14 amino acids long. In germline, CDR1 is SEHNR, CDR2 FQNEAQ (reference sequence). The V gene lost 5 bases and the J gene lost 2 bases, with 13 bases spanning the gap.

This sequence joins TRBV6-4 and TRBJ2-1, with D maybe TRBD2 (6 bases). V lost 2 bases and J 9 bases, leaving 20 bases between the germline ends. This CDR3 is built from 16 residues. Germline lookup yields CDR1 MRHNA and CDR2 SNTAGT. The CDR3 DNA is TGTGCCAGCAGTGACCCGGGACTCAGAGGTCCTACTGAGCAGTTCTTC. It yields the protein CASSDPGLRGPTEQFF.

The chain recombines TRBV14 with TRBJ2-1; the match to TRBD2 covers 7 bases. CDR3 size: 17 residues. CDR1 SGHDN and CDR2 FVKESK come from the germline V gene. V shed 2 bases, J shed 2 bases, and the junction held 9 bases outside the gene matches. DNA of the CDR3: TGTGCCAGCAGCCAACAGAGTAGCGGGTTCCCCTACAATGAGCAGTTCTTC. Its translation: CASSQQSSGFPYNEQFF.

J is TRBJ1-1 and V is TRBV15, with 9 nucleotides matching TRBD1. The germline V gene encodes CDR1 LNHNV and CDR2 YYDKDF (reference sequence). The CDR3 loop spans 15 amino acids. Trimming at V came to 1 base and at J to 7 bases, leaving 7 bases not matched to a gene. The CDR3 is CATSRGGTGNGEAFF. The DNA of the CDR3 is TGTGCCACCAGCAGAGGTGGGACAGGGAACGGTGAAGCTTTCTTT.

The table lists this clonotype with a few counts. J is TRBJ2-7 and V is TRBV28; maybe TRBD2 (5 bases). The CDR3 totals 15 residues. CDR1 and CDR2 from the germline V gene are MDHEN and SYDVKM. Trimming shortened V by 7 bases and J by 3 bases, and 19 bases separated the two germline ends. Here the CDR3 reads CASKSRRRENYEQYF. The CDR3 region has the DNA TGTGCCAGCAAATCGAGACGACGGGAAAACTACGAGCAGTACTTC. Full variable domain (missing parts from reference TRBV28 and TRBJ2-7): DVKVTQSSRYLVKRTGEKVFLECVQDMDHENMFWYRQDPGLGLRLIYFSYDVKMKEKGDIPEGYSVSREKKERFSLILESASTNQTSMYLCASKSRRRENYEQYFGPGTRLTVT.